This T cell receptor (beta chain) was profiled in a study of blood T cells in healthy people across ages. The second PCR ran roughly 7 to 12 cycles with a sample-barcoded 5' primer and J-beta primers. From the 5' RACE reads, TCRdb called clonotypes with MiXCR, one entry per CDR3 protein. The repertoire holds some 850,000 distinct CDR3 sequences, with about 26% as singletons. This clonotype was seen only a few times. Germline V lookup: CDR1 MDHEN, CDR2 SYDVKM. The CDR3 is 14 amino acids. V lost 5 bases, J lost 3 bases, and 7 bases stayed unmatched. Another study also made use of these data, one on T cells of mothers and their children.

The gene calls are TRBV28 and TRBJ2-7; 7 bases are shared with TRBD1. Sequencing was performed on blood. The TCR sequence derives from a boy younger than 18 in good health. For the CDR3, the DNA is TGTGCCAGCAGTACATCCAGGGGGAGCTACGAGCAGTACTTC. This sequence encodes CASSTSRGSYEQYF.